This entry features one T cell receptor beta chain sequence. These data are taken from a study of radiation and T cells in renal cell carcinoma. Study overall: Nephrectomy followed 15 Gy stereotactic body radiation by 4 weeks.

Stated time point: blood 2 weeks post-SBRT. Treatment in this sample: 15 Gy SBRT to primary tumor, nephrectomy 4 weeks later. Sequencing used immunoSEQ multiplex PCR; TCRdb keeps in-frame clones, though not all of them. The sample includes 100,000 to 150,000 clones, 70% to 90% of them seen just once. V was clipped by 8 bases and J by 1 base, with 5 bases between them. CDR3 length: 11 amino acids. Germline lookup yields CDR1 MGHRA and CDR2 YSYEKL. J is TRBJ1-1 and V is TRBV4-1; D possibly corresponds to TRBD1 (5 bases). This sample comprised blood, obtained from a patient whose treatment included radiotherapy and nephrectomy. The sequence came from a woman aged 70-85 years with renal cell carcinoma. The CDR3: CASGTNTEAFF. CDR3 DNA sequence: TGCGCCAGCGGGACGAACACTGAAGCTTTCTTT.